A single sample gave rise to the 16 T cell receptor beta chains below, sequenced in a study of siplizumab effects on memory and regulatory T cells. Here immunoSEQ multiplex PCR was the method, and the copy in TCRdb shows in-frame clones only, minus some. There are approximately 100,000 clones in the sample; around 95% occur only once, and around 0.16% lies in the top ten. Sequences were obtained from non-Treg CD4+ T cells sorted from blood. The receptors stem from a human donor in good health.

The V and J genes are TRBV9 and TRBJ2-2; D remains unclear. There are 14 residues in the CDR3. Germline V gene sequence: CDR1 SGDLS, CDR2 YYNGEE. V was cut by 4 bases and J by 5 bases, with 12 bases left in between. The CDR3 loop is CASSQPPWTGELFF. The CDR3 nucleotides read TGTGCCAGCAGCCAACCACCTTGGACCGGGGAGCTGTTTTTT.

This chain joins TRBV6-5 and TRBJ1-2; D remains ambiguous. CDR3 length: 16 residues. Germline V gene sequence: CDR1 MNHEY, CDR2 SVGAGI. Trimming left V 4 bases short and J 0 bases short, with 15 bases between. The CDR3 DNA reads TGTGCCAGCAGTTCCGCCTTCACTGGCGCTAACTATGGCTACACCTTC. This translates into CASSSAFTGANYGYTF.

V usage is TRBV5-4 and J usage is TRBJ2-4; 10 bases are a match to TRBD1. Germline V gene sequence: CDR1 SGHNT, CDR2 YYREEE (reference sequence). The ends lost 4 bases at V and 4 bases at J; junction bases unmatched: 5. The CDR3 spans 15 residues. CDR3 nucleotides: TGTGCCAGCAGCCTGGCGGGACAGGGGAAAAACATTCAGTACTTC. Translation gives CASSLAGQGKNIQYF.

This chain uses TRBV6-5 with TRBJ1-3; 8 nucleotides align to TRBD1. Germline trimming cut 0 bases from V and 8 bases from J; bases unmatched to any gene: 3. CDR1 and CDR2 from the germline V gene are MNHEY and SVGAGI. The CDR3 runs 14 residues. DNA of the CDR3: TGTGCCAGCAGTTACTCGGACAGGGATTACACCATATATTTT. Its translation: CASSYSDRDYTIYF.

The rearrangement uses TRBV5-6 and TRBJ1-5; the match to TRBD1 covers 9 bases. The ends lost 2 bases at V and 7 bases at J; junction bases unmatched: 4. The CDR3 runs 14 residues. Germline loops: CDR1 SGHDT, CDR2 YYEEEE. DNA for the CDR3: TGTGCCAGCAGCTTACAGGGGGCTGCACAGCCCCAGCATTTT. It yields the protein CASSLQGAAQPQHF.

The V gene is TRBV7-3, the J gene TRBJ2-3; D is unclear. Trimming pared 3 bases from V and 2 bases from J, leaving 6 bases between. This CDR3 is built from 13 residues. Germline CDR1 SGHTA, CDR2 FQGTGA. DNA of the CDR3: TGTGCCAGCAGCTTCAGCCACACAGATACGCAGTATTTT. Its translation: CASSFSHTDTQYF.

The rearrangement joins TRBV6-1 to TRBJ1-2; 7 nucleotides match TRBD1. The germline V gene encodes CDR1 MNHNS and CDR2 SASEGT. The ends lost 7 bases at V and 6 bases at J; junction bases unmatched: 14. The CDR3 runs 15 residues. In DNA, the CDR3 is TGTGCCAGCAATTTGATAGTAGAGGGGGCGAATGGCTACACCTTC. It encodes CASNLIVEGANGYTF.

The V and J genes are TRBV4-2 and TRBJ2-7, with D hard to call. The CDR3 runs to 11 residues. Trimming stripped 2 bases from V and 6 bases from J, with 5 bases between. The V gene's germline CDR1 is LGHNA and CDR2 YNFKEQ. The CDR3 DNA reads as TGTGCCAGCAGCCAAAGTGGCGAGCAGTACTTC. Translation: CASSQSGEQYF.

Only one count was recorded for this clone. V is TRBV10-3 and J is TRBJ2-3, with 12 bases fitting TRBD2. The V gene end was trimmed by 10 bases and the J gene end by 0 bases; junction bases not matched to a gene: 5. The CDR3 runs 15 residues. Germline CDR1 is ENHRY and CDR2 is SYGVKD. For the CDR3, the DNA is TGTGCCACCCGACTAGCGGGGGTTAGCACAGATACGCAGTATTTT. Translated, it gives CATRLAGVSTDTQYF.

The gene calls are TRBV11-2 and TRBJ1-6; perhaps TRBD1 as D (5 bases). Germline V gene data show CDR1 as SGHAT and CDR2 as FQNNGV. The V gene lost 1 base and the J gene lost 9 bases, with 10 bases spanning the gap. The CDR3 length is 14 residues. The CDR3 DNA reads as TGTGCCAGCAGCTTAGCCGGGGGTGGTTCACCCCTCCACTTT. It encodes CASSLAGGGSPLHF.

V is TRBV19 and J is TRBJ2-3, with D perhaps matching TRBD1 (6 bases). Germline V gene data show CDR1 as LNHDA and CDR2 as SQIVND (reference sequence). This CDR3 comprises 13 residues. V lost 7 bases and J 1 base, leaving 9 bases between the germline ends. The CDR3 DNA reads as TGTGCCAGTAATGGGGGCCGCACAGATACGCAGTATTTT. Its protein product is CASNGGRTDTQYF.

This chain connects TRBV7-9 to TRBJ1-1; TRBD1 agrees at 9 bases. This CDR3 comprises 13 residues. J was trimmed by 7 bases and V by 6 bases; bases with no gene match: 6. The germline V gene has CDR1 SEHNR and CDR2 FQNEAQ (reference sequence). The CDR3 nucleotides are TGTGCCAGCAGTCTACAGGGGGCGGGTGAAGCTTTCTTT. Translation: CASSLQGAGEAFF.

The V call is TRBV27, the J call TRBJ2-5; the match to TRBD2 covers 14 bases. The CDR3 extends over 15 amino acids. The junction had 4 bases not matched to a gene; V was cut back by 8 bases and J by 2 bases. CDR1 is MNHEY, CDR2 SMNVEV, per germline (reference sequence). CDR3 sequence (DNA): TGTGCCAGCCGACGACTAGCGGGGGGGCAAGAGACCCAGTACTTC. Its translation is CASRRLAGGQETQYF.

The CDR3 coding sequence is TGTGCCAGCAACGTCGGCGTGCGGAGTGGCGAGCAGTACTTC. Protein: CASNVGVRSGEQYF. The gene calls are TRBV2 and TRBJ2-7; D not resolved. V was trimmed by 7 bases and J by 6 bases, leaving 19 bases between them. The CDR3 consists of 14 residues. From germline, CDR1 is SNHLY and CDR2 FYNNEI.

CDR3: CASSLGGTEKLFF. The CDR3 nucleotides read TGTGCCAGCAGCTTGGGGGGGACTGAAAAACTGTTTTTT. V gene TRBV7-9 combines with J gene TRBJ1-4; TRBD1 is a possible D gene (5 bases). Germline CDR1 and CDR2: SEHNR and FQNEAQ (reference sequence). V gave up 3 bases and J gave up 7 bases, with 9 bases separating them. The length of the CDR3 is 13 residues.

V gene TRBV28 combines with J gene TRBJ1-1; TRBD1 is a possible D gene (5 bases). Trimming removed 7 bases at V and 4 bases at J, with 22 bases between. This CDR3 comprises 16 residues. Germline V gives CDR1 MDHEN, CDR2 SYDVKM. CDR3 residues: CASTLGQRTGATEAFF. CDR3 DNA sequence: TGTGCCAGCACCTTGGGGCAGCGAACAGGCGCCACTGAAGCTTTCTTT.